Shown below are 8 T cell receptor beta chains from a single sample sequenced in a study of blood T cell repertoires in COVID-19. Assay used: immunoSEQ multiplex PCR; TCRdb lists only in-frame clones, some missing. The sample lists 40,000 to 55,000 clones, around nine tenths occurring once. Sequencing was carried out using peripheral blood. The source is a human donor in a cohort sampled during active COVID-19.

The chain recombines TRBV9 with TRBJ2-7; D ambiguous. Looked up from germline, CDR1 is SGDLS and CDR2 is YYNGEE. Trimming left V 0 bases short and J 6 bases short, with 13 bases between. The CDR3 totals 14 residues. In DNA form, the CDR3 reads TGTGCCAGCAGCGTAGTAGGCAGCCCGGGCGAGCAGTACGTC. Translated: CASSVVGSPGEQYV.

The chain couples TRBV19 to TRBJ2-2; 7 nucleotides agree with TRBD2. J was trimmed by 7 bases and V by 6 bases; bases with no gene match: 14. Germline V CDR1 and CDR2: LNHDA, SQIVND (reference sequence). The CDR3 contains 16 residues. The CDR3: CASSTWGDSGGGELFF. DNA for the CDR3: TGTGCCAGTAGCACCTGGGGGGACTCGGGAGGCGGGGAGCTGTTTTTT. Using reference TRBV19 and TRBJ2-2 for the parts outside the CDR3, the full variable domain is DGGITQSPKYLFRKEGQNVTLSCEQNLNHDAMYWYRQDPGQGLRLIYYSQIVNDFQKGDIAEGYSVSREKKESFPLTVTSAQKNPTAFYLCASSTWGDSGGGELFFGEGSRLTVL.

This chain uses TRBV6-1 with TRBJ2-7, with TRBD1 matching over 10 bases. V was clipped by 1 base and J by 0 bases; unmatched bases: 6. This CDR3 contains 17 residues. CDR1 MNHNS and CDR2 SASEGT come from the germline V gene. CDR3 region: CASSEEAGQGSSYEQYV. The CDR3 DNA reads as TGTGCCAGCAGTGAAGAAGCGGGACAGGGGAGCTCCTACGAGCAGTACGTC.

The rearrangement joins TRBV30 to TRBJ2-1; 10 bases map to TRBD2. Germline V gene lookup returns CDR1 GTSNPN and CDR2 SVGIG (reference sequence). The length of the CDR3 is 14 residues. The J segment lost 6 bases and the V segment lost 0 bases, leaving 2 bases of the junction unmatched. CDR3 protein: CAWSVVAGGNEQFF. The CDR3 nucleotides are TGTGCCTGGAGTGTGGTAGCGGGGGGCAATGAGCAGTTCTTC.

The CDR3 loop reads CASSLGLVSGRNNEQFF. CDR3 bases: TGTGCCAGCAGCCTCGGTTTAGTTAGCGGGAGGAACAATGAGCAGTTCTTC. V gene TRBV11-3 combines with J gene TRBJ2-1; 10 nucleotides match TRBD2. Germline CDR1 reads SGHNT; CDR2 reads YENEEA. The CDR3 contains 17 residues. V gave up 5 bases and J gave up 5 bases; unmatched junction bases: 12.

V usage is TRBV4-1 and J usage is TRBJ2-1; TRBD2 matches at 14 bases. CDR1 is MGHRA and CDR2 is YSYEKL in the germline V gene. The CDR3 totals 17 residues. V lost 1 base to trimming and J lost 9 bases; unmatched junction nucleotides: 8. DNA for the CDR3: TGCGCCAGCAGCCAAGGGGTAGGGACTAGCGGGAGCCGTGAGCAGTTCTTC. Its protein product is CASSQGVGTSGSREQFF.

This rearrangement joins TRBV5-8 to TRBJ1-2, with D unresolved. This CDR3 has 18 amino acids. Germline loops: CDR1 SGHTS, CDR2 YDEGEE. V lost 4 bases and J 5 bases, leaving 27 bases between the germline ends. The CDR3: CASSPMSGRTSRWYGYTF. The CDR3 nucleotides are TGTGCCAGCAGCCCGATGAGCGGACGTACAAGTCGGTGGTATGGCTACACCTTC.

V gene TRBV19 combines with J gene TRBJ2-3, with TRBD1 matching 8 bases. Trimming removed 6 bases from V and 7 bases from J; junction bases left unmatched: 12. Germline V CDR1 and CDR2: LNHDA, SQIVND (reference sequence). The CDR3 contains 15 residues. In DNA, the CDR3 is TGTGCCAGTAGCCCGGGACAGGCCCCTTTGAATACGCAGTATTTT. Its translation is CASSPGQAPLNTQYF.